These 30 T cell receptor beta chains share one sample of origin, sequenced in a study of blood T cell repertoires in COVID-19. Produced via immunoSEQ multiplex PCR; TCRdb's table is partial and in-frame only. Of a few hundred thousand clones in the sample, around 84% were seen once. The sequencing sample was made of PBMCs or T cells enriched from blood (not recorded which). These TCRs come from a man aged 40-55 years who had recovered from COVID-19.

The chain is built from TRBV28 and TRBJ2-5; 8 bases match TRBD2. J lost 1 base, V lost 10 bases, and 17 bases had no gene match. The CDR3 contains 17 residues. Germline values: CDR1 MDHEN, CDR2 SYDVKM. The CDR3, as DNA: TGTGCCACCCTAGAAGCGGGAGTGCGAAGGACCCAAGAGACCCAGTACTTC. Translation: CATLEAGVRRTQETQYF.

Details on this clone: A junction end diverges from the germline sequence, so it may reflect a read error. This chain uses TRBV9 with TRBJ2-7; 7 bases agree with TRBD2. Germline CDR1 is SGDLS and CDR2 is YYNGEE. The CDR3 totals 15 residues. The CDR3 spells CASSVTARMTRGGNF. The CDR3 nucleotides are TGTGCCAGCAGCGTAACGGCCCGGATGACTAGGGGAGGGAACTTC.

V and J are TRBV4-1 and TRBJ2-5; TRBD1 might be the D (6 bases). Between the trimmed V and J ends, which lost 1 base and 5 bases, there was a span of 8 bases. CDR1 MGHRA and CDR2 YSYEKL come from the germline V gene. This CDR3 is 13 amino acids long. The CDR3: CASSQVGAETQYF. CDR3 DNA: TGCGCCAGCAGCCAAGTGGGGGCGGAGACCCAGTACTTC.

The rearrangement links TRBV4-3 to TRBJ2-1; D possibly corresponds to TRBD1 (6 bases). Germline-derived CDR1 and CDR2 are LGHNA and YSLEER. Trimming removed 4 bases from V and 9 bases from J, with 16 bases in between. The CDR3 spans 14 residues. CDR3 DNA: TGCGCCAGCAGCCGAGACACAGGGTTCAGTGAGCAGTTCTTC. This encodes CASSRDTGFSEQFF.

The chain is built from TRBV6-5 and TRBJ2-7; 9 nucleotides match TRBD2. J was trimmed by 1 base and V by 2 bases; bases with no gene match: 6. The CDR3 runs 16 residues. Germline V CDR1 and CDR2: MNHEY, SVGAGI. CDR3 coding DNA: TGTGCCAGCAGTTACGCGATAGCGGGAGCATCCTACGAGCAGTACTTC. Residues: CASSYAIAGASYEQYF.

V gene TRBV11-2 combines with J gene TRBJ1-4; TRBD1 is a possible D gene (5 bases). Trimming removed 3 bases from V and 8 bases from J, with 10 bases in between. The CDR3 length is 13 residues. Germline V gene data show CDR1 as SGHAT and CDR2 as FQNNGV. For the CDR3, the DNA is TGTGCCAGCAGCTTGCAGGGTACCGAAAAACTGTTTTTT. This translates into CASSLQGTEKLFF.

The chain uses TRBV5-1 and TRBJ2-2; TRBD2 aligns across 14 bases. Per germline, CDR1 SGHRS and CDR2 YFSETQ. This CDR3 comprises 16 residues. Losses at the gene ends were 5 bases for V and 4 bases for J; bases not matched to a gene: 4. The CDR3 loop reads CASRSGTSGGTGELFF. The CDR3 nucleotides read TGCGCCAGCAGATCCGGGACTAGCGGGGGCACCGGGGAGCTGTTTTTT.

CDR3 DNA: TGTGCCAGCAGTCTAGGCCGGGACACTACAGATACGCAGTATTTT. Translating gives CASSLGRDTTDTQYF. J is TRBJ2-3 and V is TRBV7-8; D is possibly TRBD1 (6 bases). This CDR3 region has 15 residues. V gave up 6 bases and J gave up 3 bases, with 16 bases separating them. Germline CDR1 SGHVS, CDR2 FQNEAQ. The full variable domain, its missing parts supplied by reference TRBV7-8 and TRBJ2-3, is GAGVSQSPRYKVAKRGQDVALRCDPISGHVSLFWYQQALGQGPEFLTYFQNEAQLDKSGLPSDRFFAERPEGSVSTLKIQRTQQEDSAVYLCASSLGRDTTDTQYFGPGTRLTVL.

This rearrangement joins TRBV5-1 to TRBJ1-6, with unresolved D. This CDR3 region has 13 residues. Trimming removed 1 base from V and 7 bases from J, with 6 bases in between. Germline V gives CDR1 SGHRS, CDR2 YFSETQ. The CDR3 DNA reads as TGCGCCAGCAGCTTGACGGGAAATTCACCCCTCCACTTT. Translated, it gives CASSLTGNSPLHF.

This chain links TRBV4-1 with TRBJ2-5, with a possible D match to TRBD1 (6 bases). V was cut by 6 bases and J by 5 bases, with 16 bases left in between. In germline, CDR1 is MGHRA, CDR2 YSYEKL. This CDR3 is 14 amino acids long. CDR3 protein: CASSPIGTKETQYF. In DNA, the CDR3 is TGCGCCAGCAGTCCCATTGGGACAAAGGAGACCCAGTACTTC.

The J gene is TRBJ2-5, the V gene TRBV7-3; TRBD2 is a possible D gene (5 bases). The germline gives CDR1 SGHTA, CDR2 FQGTGA. V gave up 5 bases and J gave up 4 bases, with 11 bases separating them. CDR3 size: 13 residues. The CDR3 nucleotides are TGTGCCAGCAGCACAACGAGGGTAGAGACCCAGTACTTC. Its protein is CASSTTRVETQYF. The variable domain in full, with the rest retrieved from reference TRBV7-3 and TRBJ2-5, is GAGVSQTPSNKVTEKGKYVELRCDPISGHTALYWYRQSLGQGPEFLIYFQGTGAADDSGLPNDRFFAVRPEGSVSTLKIQRTERGDSAVYLCASSTTRVETQYFGPGTRLLVL.

CDR3 bases: TGCGCCAGCAGCCAGGACAGGGCGTTAACTAATGAAAAACTGTTTTTT. Translated, it gives CASSQDRALTNEKLFF. J is TRBJ1-4 and V is TRBV4-1; 8 bases are shared with TRBD1. CDR1 is MGHRA, CDR2 YSYEKL, per germline. With 3 bases clipped from V and 1 base from J, the junction kept 4 bases outside the gene matches. The CDR3 is 16 amino acids.

V gene TRBV13 combines with J gene TRBJ2-7; 11 nucleotides line up with TRBD2. Trimming removed 5 bases from V and 6 bases from J; junction bases left unmatched: 9. The CDR3 consists of 15 residues. Germline CDR1 reads PRHDT; CDR2 reads FYEKMQ (reference sequence). CDR3 sequence (DNA): TGTGCCAGCAGCCGGAAACCGGGACTAGCGGTCGAGCAGTACTTC. This codes for CASSRKPGLAVEQYF.

The rearrangement joins TRBV2 to TRBJ1-1; D not certain. CDR1 SNHLY and CDR2 FYNNEI come from the germline V gene. V was trimmed by 3 bases and J by 2 bases, leaving 10 bases between them. This CDR3 comprises 14 residues. The CDR3 DNA reads as TGTGCCAGCAGTGAGGTACTGTTAAACACTGAAGCTTTCTTT. Its translation is CASSEVLLNTEAFF.

The chain recombines TRBV9 with TRBJ2-3; 10 bases are a match to TRBD2. V gave up 0 bases and J gave up 6 bases; unmatched junction bases: 7. Germline CDR1 SGDLS, CDR2 YYNGEE. This CDR3 spans 16 amino acids. CDR3 nucleotide sequence: TGTGCCAGCAGCGTAGCAAGCGGGGGGGCTGGGGATACGCAGTATTTT. The encoded protein is CASSVASGGAGDTQYF.

This sequence joins TRBV30 and TRBJ2-1; 8 bases line up with TRBD2. V shed 0 bases, J shed 6 bases, and the junction held 4 bases outside the gene matches. Germline V lookup: CDR1 GTSNPN, CDR2 SVGIG (reference sequence). The CDR3 has 14 residues. The CDR3 sequence: CAWSVQRELNEQFF. DNA of the CDR3: TGTGCCTGGAGTGTACAGCGGGAGCTCAATGAGCAGTTCTTC.

The chain has TRBV19 and TRBJ1-6, with 7 nucleotides matching TRBD1. The CDR3 is 14 residues long. The germline gives CDR1 LNHDA, CDR2 SQIVND (reference sequence). J lost 7 bases, V lost 9 bases, and 9 bases had no gene match. As DNA, the CDR3 is TGTGCCAGCTCGCCCGGGACAGTCAATTCACCCCTCCACTTT. It encodes CASSPGTVNSPLHF. Drawing the rest from reference TRBV19 and TRBJ1-6, the complete variable domain is DGGITQSPKYLFRKEGQNVTLSCEQNLNHDAMYWYRQDPGQGLRLIYYSQIVNDFQKGDIAEGYSVSREKKESFPLTVTSAQKNPTAFYLCASSPGTVNSPLHFGNGTRLTVT.

The V and J genes are TRBV10-3 and TRBJ1-4, with D possibly being TRBD1 (6 bases). The CDR3 contains 15 residues. Germline V gives CDR1 ENHRY, CDR2 SYGVKD. V was shortened by 2 bases and J by 8 bases, with 15 bases between the two germline ends. Written as DNA, the CDR3 is TGTGCCATCAGTGAGAACAGGGCCGGGGAAGAAAAACTGTTTTTT. It yields the protein CAISENRAGEEKLFF.

The chain links TRBV3-1 (or the pseudogene TRBV3-2) to TRBJ1-2; the D is unclear. The V end was cut by 3 bases, the J end by 8 bases, with 10 bases between. Per the germline V gene, CDR1 is LGHDT and CDR2 is YNNKEL (reference sequence). CDR3 length: 12 amino acids. CDR3: CASSQGGRGYTF. The DNA for the CDR3 is TGTGCCAGCAGCCAGGGAGGGCGAGGCTACACCTTC.

V gene TRBV5-4 combines with J gene TRBJ1-2; 8 bases map to TRBD1. The CDR3 runs to 14 residues. Trimming took 4 bases from V and 4 from J; bases not matched to a gene: 6. Looked up from germline, CDR1 is SGHNT and CDR2 is YYREEE (reference sequence). The CDR3: CASSTPDRVYGYTF. The CDR3 region has the DNA TGTGCCAGCAGCACCCCGGACAGGGTCTATGGCTACACCTTC.

The chain carries TRBV18 and TRBJ2-7, with TRBD2 matching 11 bases. V lost 3 bases, J lost 1 base, and 17 bases stayed unmatched. CDR1 KGHSH and CDR2 LQKENI come from the germline V gene. This CDR3 is 20 amino acids long. The CDR3 DNA sequence: TGTGCCAGCTCACCCAACCGGGGGCTAGCGGGAGGTCCGTCTTCCTACGAGCAGTACTTC. Protein: CASSPNRGLAGGPSSYEQYF.

This rearrangement joins TRBV18 to TRBJ1-2, with D possibly matching TRBD1 (6 bases). Germline V CDR1 and CDR2: KGHSH, LQKENI. The V and J ends lost 5 bases and 3 bases respectively, with 16 bases between them. This CDR3 region has 15 residues. The CDR3 sequence: CASSIGQLDDYGYTF. CDR3 nucleotides: TGTGCCAGCTCAATCGGACAGCTAGATGACTATGGCTACACCTTC.

The DNA of the CDR3 is TGTGCCAGCAGTTCCACGACTAGCGGGAAAGCTGGGGCCAACGTCCTGACTTTC. The encoded protein is CASSSTTSGKAGANVLTF. The chain joins TRBV27 to TRBJ2-6; 11 positions match TRBD2. Germline-derived CDR1 and CDR2 are MNHEY and SMNVEV (reference sequence). The V segment lost 4 bases and the J segment 2 bases; nucleotides outside the gene matches: 7. The CDR3 spans 18 residues.

The J gene is TRBJ1-2, the V gene TRBV11-2; the D gene is possibly TRBD1 (5 bases). Germline CDR1 SGHAT, CDR2 FQNNGV. Trimming removed 5 bases from V and 3 bases from J, with 13 bases in between. This CDR3 has 14 amino acids. CDR3: CASSQRGGDYGYTF. Written as DNA, the CDR3 is TGTGCCAGCAGCCAAAGGGGAGGGGACTATGGCTACACCTTC.

The chain uses TRBV18 and TRBJ1-2, with D perhaps TRBD1 (5 bases). Trimming cost V 3 bases and J 2 bases, with 13 bases left between them. This CDR3 is built from 15 residues. Germline values: CDR1 KGHSH, CDR2 LQKENI. CDR3 region: CASSPAPGENYGYTF. In nucleotides, the CDR3 is TGTGCCAGCTCACCTGCCCCGGGGGAGAACTATGGCTACACCTTC.

The chain uses TRBV5-1 and TRBJ2-7, with 7 bases identical to TRBD1. J lost 1 base, V lost 7 bases, and 8 bases had no gene match. The CDR3 length is 14 residues. CDR1 is SGHRS and CDR2 is YFSETQ in the germline V gene. The CDR3 DNA reads as TGCGCCAGCTCGTCCGGGACAGCTTCCTACGAGCAGTACTTC. Translated: CASSSGTASYEQYF.

The chain uses TRBV9 and TRBJ1-3; the match to TRBD1 covers 7 bases. This CDR3 comprises 16 residues. CDR1 and CDR2 (germline): SGDLS, YYNGEE. V was pared by 6 bases and J by 0 bases, with 9 bases of the junction left unmatched. CDR3 in amino acids: CASTLGGGSSGNTIYF. DNA of the CDR3: TGTGCCAGCACCCTAGGGGGCGGAAGCTCTGGAAACACCATATATTTT. Together with reference TRBV9 and TRBJ1-3, the CDR3 gives the full variable domain: DSGVTQTPKHLITATGQRVTLRCSPRSGDLSVYWYQQSLDQGLQFLIQYYNGEERAKGNILERFSAQQFPDLHSELNLSSLELGDSALYFCASTLGGGSSGNTIYFGEGSWLTVV.

This chain links TRBV19 with TRBJ1-1; the D is unclear. The CDR3 extends over 13 amino acids. Germline CDR1 LNHDA, CDR2 SQIVND (reference sequence). Trimming took off 4 bases at V and 0 bases at J, with 6 bases between the two ends. The CDR3 DNA is TGTGCCAGTAGTACACAGTTGAACACTGAAGCTTTCTTT. This translates into CASSTQLNTEAFF. The variable domain in full, completed from reference TRBV19 and TRBJ1-1, reads DGGITQSPKYLFRKEGQNVTLSCEQNLNHDAMYWYRQDPGQGLRLIYYSQIVNDFQKGDIAEGYSVSREKKESFPLTVTSAQKNPTAFYLCASSTQLNTEAFFGQGTRLTVV.

This chain joins TRBV6-2 or TRBV6-3 and TRBJ1-3; D is unresolved. The germline CDR1 and CDR2 sequences are MNHEY and SVGEGT. The length of the CDR3 is 16 residues. Trimming removed 3 bases from V and 4 bases from J, with 16 bases in between. CDR3 sequence (DNA): TGTGCCAGCAGTTATGCCACGCCCGCGAGGGGAAACACCATATATTTT. It specifies CASSYATPARGNTIYF.

The chain couples TRBV30 to TRBJ1-2; 7 positions match TRBD1. The CDR3 runs 12 residues. The trim removed 5 bases at V and 10 bases at J, leaving 10 bases unmatched. Germline lookup yields CDR1 GTSNPN and CDR2 SVGIG (reference sequence). Here the CDR3 DNA reads TGTGCCTGGGCCCCGGGACAGAGTGCCTACACCTTC. It is translated as CAWAPGQSAYTF.